The following is a T cell receptor beta chain sequence with its context. The antigen it recognizes is unknown. Qualities for individual bases were not recorded, and no much larger clone is one base off. The approximately 39 donors, aged about 6 to 95 years, were systemically healthy Caucasian individuals from Russia. Approximately 11 milliliters of peripheral blood were drawn from each donor into EDTA-treated Vacutainer tubes. Ficoll-Paque density-gradient centrifugation was used to isolate PBMCs, with at least 7 million per sample. Total RNA, at least 5 micrograms per sample, was extracted from PBMCs with Trizol reagent. The percentages of naive CD45RAhigh/CD27high T cells were determined by flow cytometry on a PBMC aliquot from every donor. The record originates from a study of blood T cells in healthy people across ages (dated by TCRdb to the mid-2010s). With respect to the entire study: Template switching captured roughly one uniquely barcoded TCR beta cDNA molecule per two T cells in model experiments. Age-related changes in TCR beta repertoire diversity were measured in the study by deep sequencing normalized with unique cDNA molecular identifiers. The donors were split into four age groups: young (average 16 years), middle-aged (39), aged (over 55) and long-lived (over 75). To avoid experimental bias, donors of different ages were distributed randomly across sequencing lanes. Using the same blood draw, the study looked at two additional independent replicas of 1 million unique cDNA reads for two donors, one aged 18 to 30 and the other aged 80 or older.

The library was obtained by 5' RACE. Data came from an Illumina HiSeq 2500. A second roughly 7 to 12 cycle PCR used a sample-barcoded 5' primer and a J-beta primer mix. Each TCR beta cDNA molecule received a unique molecular identifier from a template-switch 5' adaptor carrying 12 random nucleotides. At least 2.5 million CDR3-containing paired-end reads were obtained from each sample. All of the RNA was converted into first-strand cDNA using the Mint cDNA synthesis kit, with a TRBC-specific oligonucleotide serving as the primer. Following uracil-DNA glycosylase treatment, a first 18-cycle PCR with universal primers M1SS and BC2_uni_R was performed on all cDNA. The paper's processing steps were these. For normalization, 1 million high-quality reads, each with a distinct molecular identifier, were randomly selected from each sample. Instead of being binned into consensus sequences, reads that shared molecular identifiers were thrown out. CDR3 identification, clonotype clustering and error correction used MiTCR with a Q25 quality threshold and the strictest error-elimination algorithm. A nonparametric unseen species model with Euler transformation was used to estimate a lower bound on total TCR beta diversity. The public reads were reprocessed in TCRdb via fastp at Q25 and MiXCR, keeping in-frame beta chains. CDR3 protein sequences are deduplicated, and each keeps its most common genes and DNA. Clone size and V and J calls follow TCRdb, not the original study. Across this sample there are fewer than 800,000 distinct CDR3 sequences, with roughly 20% seen only once. The leading ten clones occupy roughly 3.7% of the sample.

Inclusive of the bounding cysteine and phenylalanine, the CDR3 is 15 residues long. Kept here is only the CDR3 DNA, which spans 45 bases and is read in frame from base 1. V lost 7 bases and J lost 0 bases; the stretch between them is 13 bases long. Per the germline V gene (reference sequence), SEHNR is the CDR1 and FQNEAQ is the CDR2. What the research found in general, with its limitations: Observed TCR beta diversity correlated strongly with the percentage of naive T cells measured by flow cytometry. Total diversity estimates from one million sequenced T cells were considered lower bounds and underestimates. Because the CMV infection status of the donors was unknown, age-related changes in expanded clonotypes may potentially have been confounded. Conclusive comparison of naive and antigen-experienced compartments was prevented by the profiling of bulk unsorted PBMCs. The long-lived group showed more naive CD4+ T cells, fewer expanded clones and increased TCR diversity than the aged group, suggesting age selection. Observed TCR beta diversity per million T cells fell roughly linearly with age, and a significant reduction was already apparent by age about 38.

The sequence links TRBV7-9 to TRBJ2-1, and the D gene may be TRBD1, 5 bases matching. The specimen sequenced was blood. The receptor's source is a man in his sixties or seventies in good health. The DNA is as follows: TGTGCCAGCAAATCGCAGGGTGACTCCTACAATGAGCAGTTCTTC. Its translation is CASKSQGDSYNEQFF. The CDR3, completed at both ends by the reference TRBV7-9 and TRBJ2-1 genes, gives the full variable domain DTGVSQNPRHKITKRGQNVTFRCDPISEHNRLYWYRQTLGQGPEFLTYFQNEAQLEKSRLLSDRFSAERPKGSFSTLEIQRTEQGDSAMYLCASKSQGDSYNEQFFGPGTRLTVL.